These 13 T cell receptor beta chains were all obtained from the same sample, sequenced in a study of cytomegalovirus exposure and HLA in healthy donors. 60 Vbeta and 13 Jbeta primers were used in PCR. The method was immunoSEQ multiplex PCR; TCRdb's version includes in-frame clones alone and lacks a portion of them. The sample records about 250,000 clones, 72% being singletons. The sequencing sample was made of PBMCs. Receptors were obtained from a female donor in good health and CMV-seronegative.

The CDR3 DNA reads TGTGCCATCAGTGATATGAGGGCGGCGGTGATGATGGATACGCAGTATTTT. Translating it yields CAISDMRAAVMMDTQYF. The chain links TRBV10-3 to TRBJ2-3; D perhaps matches TRBD2 (5 bases). This CDR3 spans 17 amino acids. Looked up from germline, CDR1 is ENHRY and CDR2 is SYGVKD. V was pared by 3 bases and J by 6 bases, with 22 bases between.

This chain connects TRBV14 to TRBJ2-1; D might be TRBD2 (6 bases). V was shortened by 5 bases and J by 3 bases, with 11 bases between the two germline ends. The CDR3 is made up of 14 amino acids. Germline loops: CDR1 SGHDN, CDR2 FVKESK. For the CDR3, the DNA is TGTGCCAGCAGCTTCCGGGACTTCTACAATGAGCAGTTCTTC. Translated, it gives CASSFRDFYNEQFF.

This chain uses TRBV4-2 with TRBJ1-1, with no clear D. With 0 bases removed from V and 8 bases from J, the gap between germline ends came to 4 bases. This CDR3 has 11 residues. The germline V gene has CDR1 LGHNA and CDR2 YNFKEQ. CDR3 in DNA: TGTGCCAGCAGCCAAGACGGGGAAGCTTTCTTT. Its translation is CASSQDGEAFF.

This rearrangement joins TRBV19 to TRBJ2-1; 13 bases line up with TRBD2. The CDR3 has 16 residues. Germline V gene lookup returns CDR1 LNHDA and CDR2 SQIVND (reference sequence). After removal of 2 bases from V and 6 bases from J, the junction contained 4 bases not matched to a gene. CDR3 loop: CASSIRGTSGINEQFF. CDR3 DNA sequence: TGTGCCAGTAGTATAAGGGGGACTAGCGGGATCAATGAGCAGTTCTTC.

The CDR3 spells CASSERRLGSFYGYTF. The CDR3 region has the DNA TGTGCCAGCAGTGAAAGGCGCCTGGGCAGCTTCTATGGCTACACCTTC. The chain carries TRBV6-1 and TRBJ1-2; no firm D call. The V end lost 2 bases, the J end lost 4 bases, and 17 bases lay between the germline ends. The CDR3 loop spans 16 amino acids. Germline V CDR1 and CDR2: MNHNS, SASEGT.

The chain carries TRBV10-3 and TRBJ2-1; D gene ambiguous. The CDR3 is made up of 12 amino acids. The V end lost 3 bases, the J end lost 4 bases, and 4 bases lay between the germline ends. The germline V gene encodes CDR1 ENHRY and CDR2 SYGVKD. The CDR3 nucleotides read TGTGCCATCAGTGACAGATACAATGAGCAGTTCTTC. It translates to CAISDRYNEQFF.

This clone has a single count. The genes are TRBV11-2 and TRBJ2-7; 10 positions match TRBD1. Germline V gene data show CDR1 as SGHAT and CDR2 as FQNNGV. The V segment lost 6 bases and the J segment 9 bases; nucleotides outside the gene matches: 8. This CDR3 comprises 13 residues. DNA of the CDR3: TGTGCCAGCAGTCCTGACAGGGGGCATGCGCAGTACTTC. Encoded protein: CASSPDRGHAQYF.

This sequence joins TRBV6-5 and TRBJ2-1; TRBD2 agrees at 8 bases. The junction had 8 bases not matched to a gene; V was cut back by 0 bases and J by 10 bases. This CDR3 has 15 residues. The germline V gene has CDR1 MNHEY and CDR2 SVGAGI. CDR3 loop: CASSYSREGLGEQFF. CDR3 in DNA: TGTGCCAGCAGTTACTCACGGGAGGGCCTTGGGGAGCAGTTCTTC.

V and J are TRBV27 and TRBJ2-1; 10 bases line up with TRBD2. The V segment lost 7 bases and the J segment 4 bases; nucleotides outside the gene matches: 7. Germline values: CDR1 MNHEY, CDR2 SMNVEV (reference sequence). The CDR3 is 15 residues long. This CDR3 is CASTLSLAGYNEQFF. CDR3 DNA sequence: TGTGCCAGCACTCTGTCACTAGCGGGGTACAATGAGCAGTTCTTC.

The J gene is TRBJ1-2, the V gene TRBV19, with 7 bases matching TRBD1. Germline trimming cut 6 bases from V and 2 bases from J; bases unmatched to any gene: 6. CDR3 size: 14 residues. The germline CDR1 and CDR2 sequences are LNHDA and SQIVND (reference sequence). DNA of the CDR3: TGTGCCAGTAGCCCTACAGGGGACAACTATGGCTACACCTTC. Translating it yields CASSPTGDNYGYTF.

The chain is built from TRBV9 and TRBJ1-2; weak D call: TRBD1 (6 bases). From germline, CDR1 is SGDLS and CDR2 YYNGEE. The CDR3 covers 14 residues. V dropped 4 bases and J dropped 4 bases, with 14 bases sitting between them. This CDR3 reads CASSNYRVGYGYTF. The CDR3 nucleotides are TGTGCCAGCAGCAACTACAGGGTTGGCTATGGCTACACCTTC.

The chain is built from TRBV7-8 and TRBJ2-7; the match to TRBD2 covers 12 bases. The CDR3 sequence is 15 residues long. The trim removed 5 bases at V and 5 bases at J, leaving 7 bases unmatched. Looked up from germline, CDR1 is SGHVS and CDR2 is FQNEAQ. The CDR3 DNA is TGTGCCAGCAGCGCCCTAGCGGGAGGGCCCAACGAGCAGTACTTC. It yields the protein CASSALAGGPNEQYF.

This sequence joins TRBV2 and TRBJ2-7; D is possibly TRBD1 (6 bases). The germline CDR1 and CDR2 sequences are SNHLY and FYNNEI. V was cut by 7 bases and J by 4 bases, with 11 bases left in between. The CDR3 is 12 residues long. The CDR3 coding sequence is TGTGCCAGCACGGACAGCGCGTACGAGCAGTACTTC. Translating it yields CASTDSAYEQYF.